Sequencing of this T cell receptor beta chain was carried out in a study of radiotherapy plus CTLA-4 blockade in lung cancer. Alongside CTLA-4 blockade with ipilimumab, patients with chemo-refractory metastatic non-small-cell lung cancer received focal radiation. This CDR3 comprises 14 residues. Trimming cost V 0 bases and J 7 bases; bases outside gene matches: 6. In germline, CDR1 is SGHRS, CDR2 YFSETQ. Study outcomes and limitations: Blood saw expansion of tumor-derived TCR clones after radiotherapy plus ipilimumab.

Concerning this clone itself: Its antigen is not known. Distinct nucleotide sequences in the sample also encode this CDR3.

Assay: immunoSEQ multiplex PCR; the TCRdb copy retains only in-frame clones and omits some. The table has roughly 44,000 clones, roughly four fifths seen once. The chain carries TRBV5-1 and TRBJ1-1; 7 bases match TRBD1. The material was peripheral blood, obtained from a patient treated with radiotherapy plus ipilimumab. This receptor was identified in a human donor with non-small cell lung cancer who had stable disease on radiotherapy plus ipilimumab. The CDR3 coding sequence is TGCGCCAGCAGCTTGGAGTTCCAGGGGGGTGAAGCTTTCTTT. Protein sequence: CASSLEFQGGEAFF.